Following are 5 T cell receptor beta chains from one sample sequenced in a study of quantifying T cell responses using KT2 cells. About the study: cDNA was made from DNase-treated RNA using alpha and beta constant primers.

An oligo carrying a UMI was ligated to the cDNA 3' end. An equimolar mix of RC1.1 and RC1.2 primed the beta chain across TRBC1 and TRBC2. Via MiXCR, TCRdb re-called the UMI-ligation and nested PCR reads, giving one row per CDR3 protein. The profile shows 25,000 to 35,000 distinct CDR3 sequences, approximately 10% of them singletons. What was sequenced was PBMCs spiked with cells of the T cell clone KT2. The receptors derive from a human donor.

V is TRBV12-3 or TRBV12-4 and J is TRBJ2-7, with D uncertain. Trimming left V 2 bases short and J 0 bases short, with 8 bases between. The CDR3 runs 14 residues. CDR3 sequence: CASSLFVSSYEQYF. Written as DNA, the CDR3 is TGTGCCAGCAGTTTATTCGTCAGCTCCTACGAGCAGTACTTC.

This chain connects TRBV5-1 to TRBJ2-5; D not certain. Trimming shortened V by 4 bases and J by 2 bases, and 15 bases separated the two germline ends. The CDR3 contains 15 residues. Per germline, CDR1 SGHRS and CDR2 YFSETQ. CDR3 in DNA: TGCGCCAGCAGCCTGGCCCCCAGGTCACAAGAGACCCAGTACTTC. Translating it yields CASSLAPRSQETQYF.

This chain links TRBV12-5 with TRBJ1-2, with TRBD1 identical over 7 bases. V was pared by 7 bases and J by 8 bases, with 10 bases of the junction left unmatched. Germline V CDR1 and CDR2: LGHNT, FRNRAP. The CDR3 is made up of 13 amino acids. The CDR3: CASDRRQGSGYTF. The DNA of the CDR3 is TGTGCTAGTGATCGGAGACAGGGTTCCGGCTACACCTTC.

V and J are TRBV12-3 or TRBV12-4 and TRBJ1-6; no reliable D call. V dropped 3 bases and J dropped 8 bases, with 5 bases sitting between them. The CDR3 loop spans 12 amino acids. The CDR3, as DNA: TGTGCCAGCAGTTTTGGGTATTCACCCCTCCACTTT. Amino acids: CASSFGYSPLHF.

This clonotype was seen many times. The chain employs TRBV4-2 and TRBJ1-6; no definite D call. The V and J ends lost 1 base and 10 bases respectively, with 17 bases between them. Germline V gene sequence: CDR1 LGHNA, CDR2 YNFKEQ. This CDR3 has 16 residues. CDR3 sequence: CASSQATTLGGSPLHF. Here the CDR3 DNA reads TGTGCCAGCAGCCAAGCCACCACGCTCGGAGGGTCACCCCTCCACTTT.